This is a list of T cell receptor beta chains from one sample in a study of cytomegalovirus exposure and HLA in healthy donors. Assay used: immunoSEQ multiplex PCR; TCRdb lists only in-frame clones, some missing. The record lists 100,000 to 150,000 clones, of which the ten most abundant hold 2.2%. The material sequenced was PBMCs. Source of these receptors: a man in his forties in good health and CMV-seronegative. CDR3s include the opening cysteine and the closing phenylalanine or tryptophan. A D gene is named only where the DNA matches it firmly.

j_call	v_call	d_call	cdr3_nt	cdr3_aa
TRBJ2-3	TRBV7-8	TRBD2	TGTGCCAGCAGCGGCTCAGGAGGACTAGCGGGAGGCAACACAGATACGCAGTATTTT	CASSGSGGLAGGNTDTQYF
TRBJ1-4	TRBV10-3	TRBD1	TGTGCCATCAGCGTCGATGGACAGGGAGGCGAAAAACTGTTTTTT	CAISVDGQGGEKLFF
TRBJ2-7	TRBV28	TRBD2	TGTGCCAGCAGTTCTCCACTAGCGGGAAGTATTTTGGAGCAGTACTTC	CASSSPLAGSILEQYF
TRBJ2-3	TRBV5-1	TRBD1	TGCGCCAGCAGCTTGGGACAGGGCGGCACAGATACGCAGTATTTT	CASSLGQGGTDTQYF
TRBJ1-1	TRBV6-5	-	TGTGCCAGCAGTTACCGGAAGGACGGAGGCACTGAAGCTTTCTTT	CASSYRKDGGTEAFF
TRBJ1-2	TRBV10-3	TRBD1	TGTGCCATCAGGACAGGGGGCAATTTCCACACCTTC	CAIRTGGNFHTF
TRBJ1-2	TRBV28	-	TGTGCCAGCAGAGACTTGGACTATGGCTACACCTTC	CASRDLDYGYTF
TRBJ2-1	TRBV15	TRBD2	TGTGCCACCAGCAGGACTAGCGGGAGGGTTGAGCAGTTCTTC	CATSRTSGRVEQFF
TRBJ1-3	TRBV5-1	TRBD1	TGCGCCAGCAGCAAGGAAGGACAGGCTGGAAACACCATATATTTT	CASSKEGQAGNTIYF
TRBJ2-7	TRBV6-6	TRBD1	TGTGCCAGCAGTTACTACCGGGACAGGGAAAATATATACTTC	CASSYYRDRENIYF
TRBJ1-1	TRBV6-1	-	TGTGCCAGCAGTGAAGTCTTGGCTTTGAACACTGAAGCTTTCTTT	CASSEVLALNTEAFF
TRBJ1-1	TRBV27	-	TGTGCCAGCAGTTTTGGGTCAGGAAACACTGAAGCTTTCTTT	CASSFGSGNTEAFF
TRBJ2-3	TRBV6-5	TRBD2	TGTGCCAGCAGTAAGGGCCTAGCGGGGTTTGGTACGCAGTATTTT	CASSKGLAGFGTQYF
TRBJ2-7	TRBV25-1	TRBD1	TGTGCCAGCCACTCGGGACAGGGGTACGGCGAGCAGTACTTC	CASHSGQGYGEQYF
TRBJ2-5	TRBV6-5	TRBD2	TGTGCCAGCACCCACGGAGCGGGAGCGGGGGAGCAGTACTTC	CASTHGAGAGEQYF
TRBJ2-5	TRBV7-9	TRBD2	TGTGCCAGCAGCTGGGGACTAGCCCAAGAGACCCAGTACTTC	CASSWGLAQETQYF
TRBJ2-3	TRBV10-3	TRBD2	TGTGCCATCAGTCGGACTAGCGGAGGCACAGATACGCAGTATTTT	CAISRTSGGTDTQYF
TRBJ2-7	TRBV6-1	-	TGTGCCAGCAGTGCGACAGTGACCCACTACGAGCAGTACTTC	CASSATVTHYEQYF
TRBJ2-7	TRBV27	-	TGTGCCAGCAGCAATTGGAGGGACGAGCAGTACTTC	CASSNWRDEQYF
TRBJ2-3	TRBV5-1	TRBD1	TGCGCCAGCAGGACAGGGTTAAGCACGCAGTATTTT	CASRTGLSTQYF
TRBJ1-6	TRBV6-6	TRBD1	TGTGCCAGCAGTTATGCGGGACAGGGGGGAGAACCCCTCCACTTT	CASSYAGQGGEPLHF
TRBJ1-1	TRBV9	TRBD1	TGTGCCAGCAGCCCCCCGGGACAGGGCATGAACACTGAAGCTTTCTTT	CASSPPGQGMNTEAFF
TRBJ1-2	TRBV25-1	-	TGTGCCAGCAGTGAGGAGGGGCCTTATGGCTACACCTTC	CASSEEGPYGYTF
TRBJ2-7	TRBV13	TRBD1	TGTGCCAGCAGCCCATCAGGGGGCGGATTGGCCGAGCAGTACTTC	CASSPSGGGLAEQYF
TRBJ2-7	TRBV7-2	TRBD1	TGTGCCAGCAGCTTTAACGGACAGGGTTACGAGCAGTACTTC	CASSFNGQGYEQYF
TRBJ1-1	TRBV6-6	TRBD1	TGTGCCAGCAGTTACTCGGGACAGAGCCACACTGAAGCTTTCTTT	CASSYSGQSHTEAFF
TRBJ2-2	TRBV19	-	TGTGCCAGTAGTATAGCTCCAGCGACCGGGGAGCTGTTTTTT	CASSIAPATGELFF
TRBJ2-1	TRBV28	TRBD1	TGTGCCAGCAGTCGTACAGGGGGTACGGCGATGTACAATGAGCAGTTCTTC	CASSRTGGTAMYNEQFF
TRBJ2-1	TRBV10-3	TRBD1	TGTGCCACCTACCCCGGGACAGGGGGCGGAGAGCAGTTCTTC	CATYPGTGGGEQFF
TRBJ2-3	TRBV5-4	TRBD2	TGTGCCAGCAGCATCACAAGACTAGCGTTGTCCACAGATACGCAGTATTTT	CASSITRLALSTDTQYF
TRBJ2-5	TRBV5-1	TRBD1	TGCGCCAGCAGCGATCGACAGGGGAGGACGGAGACCCAGTACTTC	CASSDRQGRTETQYF
TRBJ1-3	TRBV2	-	TGTGCCAGCCTCCGGGACACACAGTTCGGCGCCATATATTTT	CASLRDTQFGAIYF
TRBJ1-4	TRBV6-1	-	TGTGCCAGCAGTGATCTCGGGGGGAGTGAAAAACTGTTTTTT	CASSDLGGSEKLFF
TRBJ2-3	TRBV10-3	TRBD2	TGTGCCATCAGCTACATAGCGGGCTCCGGCACAGATACGCAGTATTTT	CAISYIAGSGTDTQYF
TRBJ2-7	TRBV18	TRBD1	TGTGCCAGCTTAGGGACAGGGGATTACGAGCAGTACTTC	CASLGTGDYEQYF
TRBJ2-1	TRBV6-5	-	TGTGCCAGCAGTCGTGACTCGCTCAATGAGCAGTTCTTC	CASSRDSLNEQFF
TRBJ1-5	TRBV2	TRBD1	TGTGCCAGCAGTGATCCGACAGGGGGTAGCAATCAGCCCCAGCATTTT	CASSDPTGGSNQPQHF
TRBJ2-1	TRBV19	TRBD2	TGTGCCAGTAGTCAAGCGGGAGGGCCCAATGAGCAGTTCTTC	CASSQAGGPNEQFF
TRBJ2-2	TRBV19	-	TGTGCCAGTAGGACATCCAGGAACACCGGGGAGCTGTTTTTT	CASRTSRNTGELFF
TRBJ2-2	TRBV5-6	TRBD2	TGTGCCAGCAGCTTGAAGCGGGAGAGCGCCGGGGAGCTGTTTTTT	CASSLKRESAGELFF
TRBJ2-1	TRBV6-6	-	TGTGCCAGCATTCTCTTCGAACTAGCTGGGGAGCAGTTCTTC	CASILFELAGEQFF
TRBJ1-3	TRBV7-9	-	TGTGCCAGCAGCTTATCTGGCCAGGCCATATATTTT	CASSLSGQAIYF